One and the same sample provided the 24 T cell receptor beta chains below, sequenced in a study of cytomegalovirus exposure and HLA in healthy donors. PCR involved 60 Vbeta and 13 Jbeta primers. TCRdb's table, derived via immunoSEQ multiplex PCR, lists solely in-frame clones and lacks some. This table holds roughly 120,000 clones, around 86% found once. The specimen sequenced was PBMCs. Receptors were obtained from a woman in her thirties or forties in good health and CMV-seronegative.

The chain's CDR3 is CASSQKSGVRNTGELFF. As DNA, the CDR3 is TGTGCCAGCAGCCAAAAATCAGGGGTTCGGAACACCGGGGAGCTGTTTTTT. The chain couples TRBV14 to TRBJ2-2; possible D gene TRBD1, 6 bases. The V gene lost 2 bases and the J gene lost 1 base, with 14 bases spanning the gap. This CDR3 region has 17 residues. Germline lookup yields CDR1 SGHDN and CDR2 FVKESK.

CDR3: CASSDTTGNQPQHF. The CDR3 bases are TGTGCCAGCAGTGACACGACAGGCAATCAGCCCCAGCATTTT. J is TRBJ1-5 and V is TRBV6-1; D is perhaps TRBD1 (5 bases). Trimming stripped 3 bases from V and 2 bases from J, with 8 bases between. The CDR3 runs to 14 residues. Germline assignment: CDR1 MNHNS and CDR2 SASEGT.

In its sample, this clone was seen once. V and J are TRBV19 and TRBJ1-5, with TRBD1 matching over 8 bases. The CDR3 is made up of 16 amino acids. Germline V gene lookup returns CDR1 LNHDA and CDR2 SQIVND (reference sequence). With 5 bases clipped from V and 7 bases from J, the junction kept 13 bases outside the gene matches. Written as DNA, the CDR3 is TGTGCCAGTAGTTCACCGACAGGGGCCTACGGGCAGCCCCAGCATTTT. It codes for CASSSPTGAYGQPQHF.

In this sample, this clone turned up a few times. This chain links TRBV7-9 with TRBJ2-2, with D unresolved. CDR3 length: 13 amino acids. Germline V gene lookup returns CDR1 SEHNR and CDR2 FQNEAQ (reference sequence). The V gene lost 9 bases and the J gene lost 1 base, with 9 bases spanning the gap. The CDR3 DNA reads TGTGCCAGTCGAGGCAAGAACACCGGGGAGCTGTTTTTT. The encoded protein is CASRGKNTGELFF.

The chain couples TRBV2 to TRBJ2-4, with D unclear. Germline-derived CDR1 and CDR2 are SNHLY and FYNNEI. CDR3 length: 13 amino acids. V lost 2 bases and J 5 bases, leaving 7 bases between the germline ends. This CDR3 is CASSELAENIQYF. The CDR3 region has the DNA TGTGCCAGCAGTGAACTGGCCGAAAACATTCAGTACTTC.

Remarks on this clone: This CDR3 is also generated by other DNA sequences in the sample. The V call is TRBV5-1, the J call TRBJ2-7, with 8 bases that match TRBD1. The CDR3 extends over 14 amino acids. Looked up from germline, CDR1 is SGHRS and CDR2 is YFSETQ. V lost 4 bases and J lost 0; bases outside the gene matches: 3. DNA for the CDR3: TGCGCCAGCAGCCCAGGGACAGGCTCCTACGAGCAGTACTTC. Its protein product is CASSPGTGSYEQYF.

The chain couples TRBV2 to TRBJ2-3; 10 bases match TRBD1. Germline CDR1 and CDR2: SNHLY and FYNNEI. This CDR3 has 15 amino acids. J was trimmed by 4 bases and V by 6 bases; bases with no gene match: 7. The CDR3 loop is CASSLGQGFADTQYF. Written as DNA, the CDR3 is TGTGCCAGCAGCCTGGGACAGGGGTTCGCAGATACGCAGTATTTT.

The chain links TRBV5-5 to TRBJ1-1; possibly TRBD1 for D (5 bases). Deletions cut 2 bases from V and 0 bases from J, with 14 bases between. Germline CDR1 is SGHKS and CDR2 is YYEKEE (reference sequence). The CDR3 totals 16 residues. CDR3 sequence: CASSLHPAGMNTEAFF. The DNA of the CDR3 is TGTGCCAGCAGCTTACACCCGGCAGGGATGAACACTGAAGCTTTCTTT.

This sequence joins TRBV28 and TRBJ2-7, with D possibly being TRBD1 (6 bases). V was clipped by 8 bases and J by 2 bases, with 22 bases between them. The germline V gene encodes CDR1 MDHEN and CDR2 SYDVKM. There are 16 residues in the CDR3. The CDR3 sequence: CASVPNPGTRAYEQYF. CDR3 nucleotides: TGTGCCAGCGTTCCGAACCCCGGGACAAGGGCCTACGAGCAGTACTTC.

About this clone: At one end, the junction sequence differs from germline, possibly due to a read error. This chain links TRBV2 with TRBJ1-5; D not certain. Germline V gives CDR1 SNHLY, CDR2 FYNNEI. This CDR3 region has 15 residues. CDR3: CASSESGDSNRPQHF. Here the CDR3 DNA reads TGTGCCAGCAGTGAATCGGGAGATAGCAATCGGCCCCAGCATTTT. The full variable domain, rest sourced from reference TRBV2 and TRBJ1-5, is EPEVTQTPSHQVTQMGQEVILRCVPISNHLYFYWYRQILGQKVEFLVSFYNNEISEKSEIFDDQFSVERPDGSNFTLKIRSTKLEDSAMYFCASSESGDSNRPQHFGDGTRLSIL.

V gene TRBV27 combines with J gene TRBJ2-2, with 9 bases identical to TRBD1. The length of the CDR3 is 17 residues. V shed 2 bases, J shed 1 base, and the junction held 5 bases outside the gene matches. CDR1 is MNHEY and CDR2 is SMNVEV in the germline V gene (reference sequence). The CDR3 region is CASSLRRQGVNTGELFF. The CDR3 DNA follows: TGTGCCAGCAGTTTACGCCGACAGGGGGTGAACACCGGGGAGCTGTTTTTT.

The rearrangement joins TRBV6-1 to TRBJ1-2, with 8 bases that match TRBD1. Trimming removed 6 bases from V and 7 bases from J; junction bases left unmatched: 10. Germline CDR1 MNHNS, CDR2 SASEGT. The CDR3 length is 14 residues. For the CDR3, the DNA is TGTGCCAGCAGGAACACCGGGACAGGCCGTGGCTACACCTTC. Amino acid sequence: CASRNTGTGRGYTF.

In this sample, this clone turned up once. The rearrangement links TRBV9 to TRBJ2-5, with 11 bases identical to TRBD2. TRBJ2-7 matches the DNA end more closely, so the J call is doubtful. The CDR3 has 16 amino acids. The germline V gene has CDR1 SGDLS and CDR2 YYNGEE. For the CDR3, the DNA is TGTGCCAGCAGCGTAGCTCTAGGACTAGCGGGTAGCGAGCAGTACTTC. Translation: CASSVALGLAGSEQYF.

A single count supports this clone. V gene TRBV15 combines with J gene TRBJ1-1, with 11 bases fitting TRBD1. CDR3 length: 20 residues. Germline V CDR1 and CDR2: LNHNV, YYDKDF (reference sequence). J lost 0 bases, V lost 1 base, and 13 bases had no gene match. The CDR3 is CATSRGRVGTGGAMNTEAFF. The CDR3 nucleotides are TGTGCCACCAGCAGAGGAAGGGTTGGGACAGGGGGAGCCATGAACACTGAAGCTTTCTTT.

V is TRBV4-1 and J is TRBJ1-2, with 10 bases fitting TRBD1. J was trimmed by 8 bases and V by 3 bases; bases with no gene match: 6. The CDR3 length is 14 residues. Germline V gene sequence: CDR1 MGHRA, CDR2 YSYEKL. CDR3 protein: CASSHQTGGKGYTF. CDR3 nucleotides: TGCGCCAGCAGCCACCAGACAGGGGGCAAGGGCTACACCTTC.

The chain carries TRBV4-1 and TRBJ2-7; D gene uncertain. V was pared by 3 bases and J by 0 bases, with 12 bases between. The CDR3 totals 15 residues. Germline CDR1 is MGHRA and CDR2 is YSYEKL. The CDR3 spells CASSQSFSSSYEQYF. DNA of the CDR3: TGCGCCAGCAGCCAGAGCTTCTCGAGCTCCTACGAGCAGTACTTC.

The V call is TRBV6-1, the J call TRBJ1-2; the match to TRBD1 covers 9 bases. The CDR3 loop spans 13 amino acids. With 6 bases clipped from V and 5 bases from J, the junction kept 4 bases outside the gene matches. Germline V lookup: CDR1 MNHNS, CDR2 SASEGT. DNA of the CDR3: TGTGCCAGCAGACCCGGGACAGGGTATGGCTACACCTTC. Its translation: CASRPGTGYGYTF.

The chain has TRBV11-2 and TRBJ2-1; 7 nucleotides match TRBD1. Germline CDR1 is SGHAT and CDR2 is FQNNGV. V gave up 1 base and J gave up 6 bases; unmatched junction bases: 6. The CDR3 is 15 residues long. The CDR3 DNA is TGTGCCAGCAGCTTAGGCCAGGGGGAGAGCAATGAGCAGTTCTTC. Protein product: CASSLGQGESNEQFF.

V and J are TRBV7-2 and TRBJ2-7, with TRBD2 matching 7 bases. The V segment lost 5 bases and the J segment 3 bases; nucleotides outside the gene matches: 13. The CDR3 is 16 amino acids. Germline-derived CDR1 and CDR2 are SGHTA and FQGNSA. This CDR3 is CASSGPQREPGYEQYF. CDR3 in DNA: TGTGCCAGCAGCGGACCCCAGCGGGAACCTGGCTACGAGCAGTACTTC.

This clone was seen only a few times. V usage is TRBV10-1 and J usage is TRBJ1-1; unclear D gene. With 5 bases removed from V and 7 bases from J, the gap between germline ends came to 11 bases. The CDR3 contains 12 residues. The germline V gene has CDR1 WNHNN and CDR2 SYGVQD (reference sequence). CDR3 loop: CASSLDFGEAFF. The CDR3 region has the DNA TGCGCCAGCAGTCTAGACTTTGGTGAAGCTTTCTTT.

This clone was seen a few times. The genes are TRBV4-2 and TRBJ1-1; no firm D call. The germline V gene encodes CDR1 LGHNA and CDR2 YNFKEQ. The germline V and J ends were trimmed by 4 bases and 1 base, with 13 bases remaining between them. The CDR3 is 15 amino acids. DNA of the CDR3: TGTGCCAGCAGCCGTTGGAGTGCGGGGAACACTGAAGCTTTCTTT. Residues: CASSRWSAGNTEAFF.

The V call is TRBV7-2, the J call TRBJ2-7; weak D call: TRBD2 (6 bases). This CDR3 has 15 amino acids. With 4 bases removed from V and 6 bases from J, the gap between germline ends came to 19 bases. Germline V lookup: CDR1 SGHTA, CDR2 FQGNSA. The CDR3 loop is CASSSLSSDDGEQYF. The CDR3 DNA reads as TGTGCCAGCAGCTCCCTCTCTAGCGATGATGGCGAGCAGTACTTC.

The rearrangement links TRBV6-5 to TRBJ2-1; 8 positions match TRBD2. The CDR3 covers 15 residues. V shed 6 bases, J shed 8 bases, and the junction held 12 bases outside the gene matches. Germline CDR1 is MNHEY and CDR2 is SVGAGI. The CDR3 sequence: CASRGAGAQVDEQFF. The DNA of the CDR3 is TGTGCCAGCAGGGGAGCGGGAGCCCAGGTGGATGAGCAGTTCTTC.

The genes are TRBV15 and TRBJ2-1, with D possibly TRBD2 on 6 matching bases. Deletions cut 1 base from V and 3 bases from J, with 13 bases between. Germline CDR1 is LNHNV and CDR2 is YYDKDF (reference sequence). The CDR3 extends over 16 amino acids. Written as DNA, the CDR3 is TGTGCCACCAGCAGAGGCGGGCTAGCGTTCTACAATGAGCAGTTCTTC. Translated: CATSRGGLAFYNEQFF.